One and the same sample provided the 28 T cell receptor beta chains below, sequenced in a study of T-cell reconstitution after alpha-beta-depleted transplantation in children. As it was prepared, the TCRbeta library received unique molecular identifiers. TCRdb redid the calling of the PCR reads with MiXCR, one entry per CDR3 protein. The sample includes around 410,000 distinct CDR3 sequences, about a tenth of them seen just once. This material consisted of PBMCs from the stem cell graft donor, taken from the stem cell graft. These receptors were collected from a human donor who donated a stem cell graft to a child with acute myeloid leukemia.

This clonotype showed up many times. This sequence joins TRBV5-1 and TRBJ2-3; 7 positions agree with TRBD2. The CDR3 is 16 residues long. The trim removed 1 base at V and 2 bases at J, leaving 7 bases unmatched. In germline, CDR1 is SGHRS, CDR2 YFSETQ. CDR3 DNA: TGCGCCAGCAGCTTGAGGTCTAGCGGACTCACAGATACGCAGTATTTT. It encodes CASSLRSSGLTDTQYF.

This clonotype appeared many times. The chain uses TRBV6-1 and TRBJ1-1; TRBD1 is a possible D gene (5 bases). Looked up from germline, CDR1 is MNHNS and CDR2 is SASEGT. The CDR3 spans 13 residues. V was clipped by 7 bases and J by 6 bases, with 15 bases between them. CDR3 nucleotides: TGTGCCAGCATCGTGACAGCGGTTCCTGAAGCTTTCTTT. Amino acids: CASIVTAVPEAFF.

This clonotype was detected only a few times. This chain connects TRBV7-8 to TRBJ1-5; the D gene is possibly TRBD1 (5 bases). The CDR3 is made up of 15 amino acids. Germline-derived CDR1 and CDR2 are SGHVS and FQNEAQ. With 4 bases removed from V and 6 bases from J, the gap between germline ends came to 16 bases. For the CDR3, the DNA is TGTGCCAGCAGCTCTCAGGCGGCAGGGTTTCAGCCCCAGCATTTT. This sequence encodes CASSSQAAGFQPQHF. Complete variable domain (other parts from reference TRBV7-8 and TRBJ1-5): GAGVSQSPRYKVAKRGQDVALRCDPISGHVSLFWYQQALGQGPEFLTYFQNEAQLDKSGLPSDRFFAERPEGSVSTLKIQRTQQEDSAVYLCASSSQAAGFQPQHFGDGTRLSIL.

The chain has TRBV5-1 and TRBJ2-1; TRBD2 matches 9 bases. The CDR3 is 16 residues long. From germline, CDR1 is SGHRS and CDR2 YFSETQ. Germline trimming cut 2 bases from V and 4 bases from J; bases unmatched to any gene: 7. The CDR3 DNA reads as TGCGCCAGCAGCTTCGGTCTAGCGGGAATTTACAATGAGCAGTTCTTC. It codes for CASSFGLAGIYNEQFF. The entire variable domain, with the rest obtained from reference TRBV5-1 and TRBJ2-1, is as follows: KAGVTQTPRYLIKTRGQQVTLSCSPISGHRSVSWYQQTPGQGLQFLFEYFSETQRNKGNFPGRFSGRQFSNSRSEMNVSTLELGDSALYLCASSFGLAGIYNEQFFGPGTRLTVL.

In DNA form, the CDR3 reads TGTGCCAGTAGCAGCGACTTCTCCTACAATGAGCAGTTCTTC. It encodes CASSSDFSYNEQFF. The chain recombines TRBV6-1 with TRBJ2-1; D is unclear. The germline gives CDR1 MNHNS, CDR2 SASEGT. The CDR3 consists of 14 residues. With 9 bases removed from V and 0 bases from J, the gap between germline ends came to 12 bases.

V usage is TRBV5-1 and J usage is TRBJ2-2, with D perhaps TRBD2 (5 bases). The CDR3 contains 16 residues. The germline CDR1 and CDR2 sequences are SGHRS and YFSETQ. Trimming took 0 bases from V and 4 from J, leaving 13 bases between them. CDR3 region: CASSLGAPRGTGELFF. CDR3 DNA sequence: TGCGCCAGCAGCTTGGGGGCGCCCCGGGGCACCGGGGAGCTGTTTTTT.

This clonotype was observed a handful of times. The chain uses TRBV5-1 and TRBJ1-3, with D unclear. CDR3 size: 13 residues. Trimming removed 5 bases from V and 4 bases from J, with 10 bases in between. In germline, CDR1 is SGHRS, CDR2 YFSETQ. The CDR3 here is CASRAEAGNTIYF. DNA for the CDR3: TGCGCCAGCAGAGCTGAGGCGGGAAACACCATATATTTT.

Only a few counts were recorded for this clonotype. The CDR3 DNA is TGCAGTGCTTTGACAGGGGAGGGCAATCAGCCCCAGCATTTT. Translating gives CSALTGEGNQPQHF. The chain employs TRBV20-1 and TRBJ1-5; 8 bases map to TRBD1. CDR1 is DFQATT, CDR2 SNEGSKA, per germline (reference sequence). The ends lost 5 bases at V and 2 bases at J; junction bases unmatched: 5. There are 14 residues in the CDR3.

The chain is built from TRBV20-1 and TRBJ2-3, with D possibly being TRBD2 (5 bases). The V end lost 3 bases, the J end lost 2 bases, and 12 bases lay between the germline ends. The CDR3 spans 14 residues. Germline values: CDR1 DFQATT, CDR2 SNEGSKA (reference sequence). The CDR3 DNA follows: TGCAGTGCTAGTACCGGGGTTTCCACAGATACGCAGTATTTT. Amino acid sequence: CSASTGVSTDTQYF.

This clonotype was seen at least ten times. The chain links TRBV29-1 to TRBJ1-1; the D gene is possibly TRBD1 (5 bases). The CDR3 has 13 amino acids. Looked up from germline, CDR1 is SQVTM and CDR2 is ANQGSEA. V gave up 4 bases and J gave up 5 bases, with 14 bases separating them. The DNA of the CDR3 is TGCAGCGTTGTAATCAGGGCGGGGACTGAAGCTTTCTTT. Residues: CSVVIRAGTEAFF. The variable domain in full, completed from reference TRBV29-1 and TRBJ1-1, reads SAVISQKPSRDICQRGTSLTIQCQVDSQVTMMFWYRQQPGQSLTLIATANQGSEATYESGFVIDKFPISRPNLTFSTLTVSNMSPEDSSIYLCSVVIRAGTEAFFGQGTRLTVV.

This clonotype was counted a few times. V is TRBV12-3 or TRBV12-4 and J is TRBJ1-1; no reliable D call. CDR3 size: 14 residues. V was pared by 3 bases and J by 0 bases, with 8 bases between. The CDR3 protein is CASSFYSMNTEAFF. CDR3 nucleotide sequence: TGTGCCAGCAGTTTTTACAGTATGAACACTGAAGCTTTCTTT.

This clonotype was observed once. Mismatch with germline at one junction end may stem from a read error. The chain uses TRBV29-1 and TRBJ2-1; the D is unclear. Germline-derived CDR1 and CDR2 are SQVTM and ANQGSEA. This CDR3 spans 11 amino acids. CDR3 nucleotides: TGCAGCGTTGATGATGGCGATGAGCGGTTCTTC. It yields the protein CSVDDGDERFF.

This chain's CDR3 is CASSLVWDSLTGELFF. CDR3 nucleotides: TGTGCCAGCAGCTTGGTCTGGGACTCTTTAACCGGGGAGCTGTTTTTT. V usage is TRBV5-6 and J usage is TRBJ2-2; D may be TRBD2 (6 bases). V lost 0 bases, J lost 5 bases, and 14 bases lay in between. The CDR3 extends over 16 amino acids. Germline lookup yields CDR1 SGHDT and CDR2 YYEEEE.

The CDR3 protein is CASSLQDRGYEQYV. The CDR3 region has the DNA TGTGCCAGCAGCTTGCAAGACCGGGGGTACGAGCAGTACGTC. This chain links TRBV5-5 with TRBJ2-7, with D possibly TRBD2 on 6 matching bases. The CDR3 is 14 residues long. Trimming shortened V by 1 base and J by 4 bases, and 12 bases separated the two germline ends. CDR1 SGHKS and CDR2 YYEKEE come from the germline V gene (reference sequence).

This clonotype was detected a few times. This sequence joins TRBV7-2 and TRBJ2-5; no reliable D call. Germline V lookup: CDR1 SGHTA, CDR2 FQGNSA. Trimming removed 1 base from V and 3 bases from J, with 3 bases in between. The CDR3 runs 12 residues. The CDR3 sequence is CASSLVKETQYF. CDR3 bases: TGTGCCAGCAGCTTAGTCAAAGAGACCCAGTACTTC.

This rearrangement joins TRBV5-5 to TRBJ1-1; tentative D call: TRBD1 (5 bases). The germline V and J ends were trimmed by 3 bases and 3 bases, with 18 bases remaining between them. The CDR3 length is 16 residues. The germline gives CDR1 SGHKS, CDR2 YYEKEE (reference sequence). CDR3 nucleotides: TGTGCCAGCAGCTGGCTTCAGGGCGAGTGGGACACTGAAGCTTTCTTT. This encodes CASSWLQGEWDTEAFF. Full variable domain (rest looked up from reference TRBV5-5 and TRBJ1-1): DAGVTQSPTHLIKTRGQQVTLRCSPISGHKSVSWYQQVLGQGPQFIFQYYEKEERGRGNFPDRFSARQFPNYSSELNVNALLLGDSALYLCASSWLQGEWDTEAFFGQGTRLTVV.

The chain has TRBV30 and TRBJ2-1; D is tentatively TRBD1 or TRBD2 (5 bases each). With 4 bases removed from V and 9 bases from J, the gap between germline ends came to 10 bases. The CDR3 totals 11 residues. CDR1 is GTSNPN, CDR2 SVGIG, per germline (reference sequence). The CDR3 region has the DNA TGTGCCTGGACAGAGGGGCCTGAGCAGTTCTTC. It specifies CAWTEGPEQFF.

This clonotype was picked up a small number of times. This CDR3 is CSVELAGGLDEQFF. The DNA for the CDR3 is TGCAGCGTTGAATTGGCGGGAGGGTTGGATGAGCAGTTCTTC. V usage is TRBV29-1 and J usage is TRBJ2-1, with 9 bases matching TRBD2. The CDR3 runs to 14 residues. Looked up from germline, CDR1 is SQVTM and CDR2 is ANQGSEA. The junction had 7 bases not matched to a gene; V was cut back by 2 bases and J by 8 bases.

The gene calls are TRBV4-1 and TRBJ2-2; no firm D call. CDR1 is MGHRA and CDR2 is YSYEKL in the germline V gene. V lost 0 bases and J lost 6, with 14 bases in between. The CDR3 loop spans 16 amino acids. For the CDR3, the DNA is TGCGCCAGCAGCCAAGATGTGGGTTTCCAGGCCGGGGAGCTGTTTTTT. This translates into CASSQDVGFQAGELFF.

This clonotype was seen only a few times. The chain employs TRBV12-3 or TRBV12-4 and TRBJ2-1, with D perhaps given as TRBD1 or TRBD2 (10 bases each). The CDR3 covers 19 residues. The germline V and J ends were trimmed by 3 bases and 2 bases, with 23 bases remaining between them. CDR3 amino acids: CASSFWTGGGTSAYNEQFF. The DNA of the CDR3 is TGTGCCAGCAGTTTCTGGACAGGGGGGGGGACTAGCGCCTACAATGAGCAGTTCTTC.

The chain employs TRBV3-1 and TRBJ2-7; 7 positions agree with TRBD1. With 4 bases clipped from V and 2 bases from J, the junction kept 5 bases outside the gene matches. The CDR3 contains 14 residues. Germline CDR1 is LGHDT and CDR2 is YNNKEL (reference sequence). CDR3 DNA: TGTGCCAGCAGCCGAGGACAGGCGACCTACGAGCAGTACGTC. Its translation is CASSRGQATYEQYV.

DNA for the CDR3: TGTGCCAGCAGTGATCCCCGCACAGATACGCAGTATTTT. Encoded protein: CASSDPRTDTQYF. The chain recombines TRBV12-3 or TRBV12-4 with TRBJ2-3; D gene unclear. Trimming shortened V by 5 bases and J by 1 base, and 7 bases separated the two germline ends. The CDR3 contains 13 residues.

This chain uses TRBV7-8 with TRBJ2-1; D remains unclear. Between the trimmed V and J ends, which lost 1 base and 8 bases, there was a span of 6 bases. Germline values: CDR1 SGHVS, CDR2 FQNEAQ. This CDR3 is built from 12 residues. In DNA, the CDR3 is TGTGCCAGCAGCTTAGGAGAGGATGAGCAGTTCTTC. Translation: CASSLGEDEQFF. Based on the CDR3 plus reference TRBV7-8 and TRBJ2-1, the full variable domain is GAGVSQSPRYKVAKRGQDVALRCDPISGHVSLFWYQQALGQGPEFLTYFQNEAQLDKSGLPSDRFFAERPEGSVSTLKIQRTQQEDSAVYLCASSLGEDEQFFGPGTRLTVL.

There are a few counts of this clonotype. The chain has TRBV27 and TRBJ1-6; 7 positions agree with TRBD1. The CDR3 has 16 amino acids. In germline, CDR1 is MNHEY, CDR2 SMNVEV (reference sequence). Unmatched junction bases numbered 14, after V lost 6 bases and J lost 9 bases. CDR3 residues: CASSHRVTGIGSPLHF. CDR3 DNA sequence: TGTGCCAGCAGCCACCGGGTGACAGGGATCGGTTCACCCCTCCACTTT.

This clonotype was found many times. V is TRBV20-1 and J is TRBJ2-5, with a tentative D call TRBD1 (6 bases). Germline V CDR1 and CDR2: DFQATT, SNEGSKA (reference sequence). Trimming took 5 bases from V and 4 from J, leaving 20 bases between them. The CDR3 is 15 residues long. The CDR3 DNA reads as TGCAGTGCTGTGACAGGCCCTTTTGGGGGAGAGACCCAGTACTTC. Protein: CSAVTGPFGGETQYF.

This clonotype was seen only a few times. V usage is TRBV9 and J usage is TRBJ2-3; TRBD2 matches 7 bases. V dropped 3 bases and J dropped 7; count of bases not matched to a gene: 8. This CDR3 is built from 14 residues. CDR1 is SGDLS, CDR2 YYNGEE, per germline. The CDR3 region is CASSDGLVTHTQYF. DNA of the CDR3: TGTGCCAGCAGCGACGGACTAGTTACCCATACGCAGTATTTT.

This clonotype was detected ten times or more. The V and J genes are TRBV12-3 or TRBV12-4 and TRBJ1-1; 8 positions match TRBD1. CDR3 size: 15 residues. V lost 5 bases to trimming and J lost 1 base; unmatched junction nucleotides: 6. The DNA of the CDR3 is TGTGCCAGCAGTCTCCTGGGGACAGGGAACACTGAAGCTTTCTTT. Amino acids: CASSLLGTGNTEAFF.

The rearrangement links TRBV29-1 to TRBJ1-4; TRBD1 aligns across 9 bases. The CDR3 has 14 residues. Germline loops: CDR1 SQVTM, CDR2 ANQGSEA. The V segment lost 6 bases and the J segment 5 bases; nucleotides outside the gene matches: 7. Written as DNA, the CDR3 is TGCAGCGTCTCCGGCGGGACAGGGAATGAAAAACTGTTTTTT. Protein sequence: CSVSGGTGNEKLFF.